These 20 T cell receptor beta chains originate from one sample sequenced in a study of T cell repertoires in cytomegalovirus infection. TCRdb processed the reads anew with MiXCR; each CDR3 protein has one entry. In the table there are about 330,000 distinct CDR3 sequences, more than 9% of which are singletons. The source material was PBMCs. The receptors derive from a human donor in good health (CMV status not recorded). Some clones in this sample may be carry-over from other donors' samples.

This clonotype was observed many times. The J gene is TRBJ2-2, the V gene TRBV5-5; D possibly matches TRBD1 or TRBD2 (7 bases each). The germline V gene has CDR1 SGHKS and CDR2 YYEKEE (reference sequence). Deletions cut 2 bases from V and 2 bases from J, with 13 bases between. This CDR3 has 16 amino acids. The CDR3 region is CASSLTGDYNTGELFF. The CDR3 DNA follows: TGTGCCAGCAGCTTAACAGGGGACTACAACACCGGGGAGCTGTTTTTT.

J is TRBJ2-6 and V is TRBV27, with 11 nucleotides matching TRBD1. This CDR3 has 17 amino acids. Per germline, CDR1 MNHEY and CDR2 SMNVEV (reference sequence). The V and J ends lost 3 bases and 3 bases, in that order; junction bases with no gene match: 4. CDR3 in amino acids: CASSLDRGRGGANVLTF. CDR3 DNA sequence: TGTGCCAGCAGTTTGGACAGGGGGCGTGGTGGGGCCAACGTCCTGACTTTC.

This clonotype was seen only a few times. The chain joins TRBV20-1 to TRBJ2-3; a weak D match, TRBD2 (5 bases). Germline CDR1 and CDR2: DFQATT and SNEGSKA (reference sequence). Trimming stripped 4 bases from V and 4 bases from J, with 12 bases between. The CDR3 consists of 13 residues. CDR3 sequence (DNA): TGCAGTGCTACACTAGTGGTAGCAGATACGCAGTATTTT. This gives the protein CSATLVVADTQYF.

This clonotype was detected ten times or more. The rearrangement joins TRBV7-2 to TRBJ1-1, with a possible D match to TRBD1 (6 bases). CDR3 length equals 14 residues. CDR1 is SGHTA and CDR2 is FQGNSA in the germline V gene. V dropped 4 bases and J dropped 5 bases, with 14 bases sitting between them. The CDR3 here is CASSSRTTGTEAFF. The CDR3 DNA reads TGTGCCAGCAGCTCCAGAACTACAGGGACTGAAGCTTTCTTT.

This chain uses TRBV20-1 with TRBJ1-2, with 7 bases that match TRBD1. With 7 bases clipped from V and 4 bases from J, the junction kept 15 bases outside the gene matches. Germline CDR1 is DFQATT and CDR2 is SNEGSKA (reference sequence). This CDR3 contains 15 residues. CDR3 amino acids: CSVARGRSTAYGYTF. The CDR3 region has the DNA TGCAGTGTCGCGAGGGGGCGATCTACTGCCTATGGCTACACCTTC.

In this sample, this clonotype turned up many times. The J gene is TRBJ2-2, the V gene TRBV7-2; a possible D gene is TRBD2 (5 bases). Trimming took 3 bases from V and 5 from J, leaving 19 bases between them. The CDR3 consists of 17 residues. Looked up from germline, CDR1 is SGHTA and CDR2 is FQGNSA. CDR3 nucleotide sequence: TGTGCCAGCAGCTTCGGTGGCGGTAGGGCGGGTACCGGGGAGCTGTTTTTT. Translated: CASSFGGGRAGTGELFF.

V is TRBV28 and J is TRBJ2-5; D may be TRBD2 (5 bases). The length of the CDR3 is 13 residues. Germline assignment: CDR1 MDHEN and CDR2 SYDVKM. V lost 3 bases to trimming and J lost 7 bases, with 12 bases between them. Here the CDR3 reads CASSLEALRTQYF. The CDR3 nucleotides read TGTGCCAGCAGTTTGGAGGCCCTCCGGACCCAGTACTTC.

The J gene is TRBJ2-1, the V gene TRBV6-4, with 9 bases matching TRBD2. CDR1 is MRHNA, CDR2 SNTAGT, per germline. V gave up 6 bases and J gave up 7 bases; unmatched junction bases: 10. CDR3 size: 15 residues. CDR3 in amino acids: CASSSGLAQINEQFF. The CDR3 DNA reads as TGTGCCAGCAGCAGCGGACTAGCGCAAATTAATGAGCAGTTCTTC.

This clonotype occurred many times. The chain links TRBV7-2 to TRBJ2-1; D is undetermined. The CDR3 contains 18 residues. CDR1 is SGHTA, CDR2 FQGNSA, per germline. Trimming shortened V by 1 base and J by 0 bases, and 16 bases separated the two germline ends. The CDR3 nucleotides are TGTGCCAGCAGCTTAGTGAGAATCATCTCAAGCTCCTACAATGAGCAGTTCTTC. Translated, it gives CASSLVRIISSSYNEQFF. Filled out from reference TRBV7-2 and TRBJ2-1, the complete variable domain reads GAGVSQSPSNKVTEKGKDVELRCDPISGHTALYWYRQSLGQGLEFLIYFQGNSAPDKSGLPSDRFSAERTGGSVSTLTIQRTQQEDSAVYLCASSLVRIISSSYNEQFFGPGTRLTVL.

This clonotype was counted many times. The CDR3 reads CASKGQGVYEQYF. The CDR3 bases are TGTGCCAGCAAAGGACAGGGAGTCTACGAGCAGTACTTC. V usage is TRBV25-1 and J usage is TRBJ2-7, with 8 nucleotides matching TRBD1. This CDR3 has 13 residues. Trimming removed 7 bases from V and 3 bases from J; junction bases left unmatched: 5. Per germline, CDR1 MGHDK and CDR2 SYGVNS.

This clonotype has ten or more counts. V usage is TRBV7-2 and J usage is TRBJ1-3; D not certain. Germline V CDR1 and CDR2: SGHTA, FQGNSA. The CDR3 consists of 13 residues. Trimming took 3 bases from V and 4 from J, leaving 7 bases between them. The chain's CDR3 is CASSFGSGNTIYF. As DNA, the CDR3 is TGTGCCAGCAGCTTCGGCTCCGGAAACACCATATATTTT.

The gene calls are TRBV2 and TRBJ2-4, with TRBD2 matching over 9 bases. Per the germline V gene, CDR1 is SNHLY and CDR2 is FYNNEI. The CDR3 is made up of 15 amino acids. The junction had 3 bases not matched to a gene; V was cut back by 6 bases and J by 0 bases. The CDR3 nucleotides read TGTGCCAGCAGGGTAGCGGGGGTAGCCAAAAACATTCAGTACTTC. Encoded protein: CASRVAGVAKNIQYF.

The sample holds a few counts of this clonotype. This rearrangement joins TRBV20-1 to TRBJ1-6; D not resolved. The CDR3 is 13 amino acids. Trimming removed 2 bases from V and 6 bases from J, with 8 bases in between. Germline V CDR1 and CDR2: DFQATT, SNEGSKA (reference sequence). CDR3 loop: CSARPTVNSPLHF. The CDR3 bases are TGCAGTGCTAGACCCACGGTTAATTCACCCCTCCACTTT.

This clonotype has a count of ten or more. CDR3 amino acids: CASSFRQGAVTDTQYF. In DNA, the CDR3 is TGTGCCAGCAGCTTTCGACAGGGAGCTGTCACAGATACGCAGTATTTT. J is TRBJ2-3 and V is TRBV7-2, with 7 bases fitting TRBD1. The V and J ends lost 3 bases and 2 bases, in that order; junction bases with no gene match: 8. The CDR3 is made up of 16 amino acids. CDR1 SGHTA and CDR2 FQGNSA come from the germline V gene.

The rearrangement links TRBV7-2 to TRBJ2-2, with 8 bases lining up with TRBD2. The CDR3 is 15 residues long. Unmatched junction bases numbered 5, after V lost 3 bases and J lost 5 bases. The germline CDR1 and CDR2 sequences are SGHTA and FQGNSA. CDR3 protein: CASSFTGLGTGELFF. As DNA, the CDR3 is TGTGCCAGCAGCTTTACGGGACTAGGAACCGGGGAGCTGTTTTTT.

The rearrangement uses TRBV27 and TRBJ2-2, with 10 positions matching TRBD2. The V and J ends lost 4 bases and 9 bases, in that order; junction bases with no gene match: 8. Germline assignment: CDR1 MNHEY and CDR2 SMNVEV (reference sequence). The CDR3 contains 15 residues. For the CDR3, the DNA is TGTGCCAGCAGTTCAAGGGTAGCGGGGGGCCGGGAGCTGTTTTTT. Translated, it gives CASSSRVAGGRELFF.

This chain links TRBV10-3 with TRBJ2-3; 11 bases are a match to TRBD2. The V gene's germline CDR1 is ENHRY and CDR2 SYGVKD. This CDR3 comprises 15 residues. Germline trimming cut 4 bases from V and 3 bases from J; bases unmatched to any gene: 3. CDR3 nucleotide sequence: TGTGCCATCAGTGCTCGGACTAGCGGGACAGATACGCAGTATTTT. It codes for CAISARTSGTDTQYF.

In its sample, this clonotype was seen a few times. Here the CDR3 reads CASSLPQRVRALFF. The CDR3 coding sequence is TGTGCCAGCAGCTTACCCCAAAGGGTCAGGGCTCTGTTCTTC. This rearrangement joins TRBV7-6 to TRBJ2-1; weak D call: TRBD1 (5 bases). This CDR3 contains 14 residues. V was pared by 2 bases and J by 15 bases, with 20 bases between. Germline CDR1 is SGHVS and CDR2 is FNYEAQ.

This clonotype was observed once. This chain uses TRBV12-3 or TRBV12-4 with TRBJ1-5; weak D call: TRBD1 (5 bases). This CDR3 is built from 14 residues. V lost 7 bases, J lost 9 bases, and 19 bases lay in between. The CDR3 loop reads CASKPGDVARPQHF. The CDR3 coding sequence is TGTGCCAGCAAACCGGGGGACGTTGCGCGGCCCCAGCATTTT.

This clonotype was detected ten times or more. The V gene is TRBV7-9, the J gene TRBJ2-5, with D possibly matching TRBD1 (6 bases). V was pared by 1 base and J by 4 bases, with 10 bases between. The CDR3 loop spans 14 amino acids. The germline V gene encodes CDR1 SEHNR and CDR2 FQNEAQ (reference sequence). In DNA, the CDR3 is TGTGCCAGCAGCTTAGAGATAGGGGGAGAGACCCAGTACTTC. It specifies CASSLEIGGETQYF.